The text below deals with one TCR beta chain. The antigen is undetermined. Documented treatment: over 15 received Ad26.COV2.S at low or high dose, single or two shots; about 5 received placebo; per-sample allocation not given. The study sampled participants on day 63 after the first vaccine or placebo injection. In Boston, an adult donor aged 18-55 years took part. An Ad26 vector was used to express Wuhan-strain SARS-CoV-2 spike as the vaccine. Sequencing was performed with immunoSEQ multiplex PCR; in TCRdb, only in-frame clones are kept and a portion is missing. The data show hundreds of thousands of clones, around 92% seen once. CDR1 is SNHLY, CDR2 FYNNEI, per germline. V was trimmed by 8 bases and J by 5 bases, leaving 9 bases between them. There are 12 residues in the CDR3. This sample was included in a study of Ad26.COV2.S vaccination and SARS-CoV-2 variants. Looking at the study overall: Administration of Ad26.COV2.S was intramuscular, either once or twice 56 days apart.

General study results and limits: Spike-specific TCR breadth in vaccine recipients exceeded that seen in placebo recipients.

The receptor comes from a person between 18 and 65 years old who received the Ad26.COV2.S COVID-19 vaccine or a placebo. The chain is built from TRBV2 and TRBJ1-4; no definite D call. Sequenced here: peripheral blood, sampled in a trial of Ad26.COV2.S vaccine versus placebo. The CDR3 spells CASVAGNEKLFF. The CDR3 DNA reads as TGTGCCAGCGTAGCAGGAAATGAAAAACTGTTTTTT.